A selection of T cell receptor beta chains follows, all from one sample in a study. A single record per CDR3 protein comes from TCRdb applying MiXCR to the reads. The data show 3,500 to 5,000 distinct CDR3 sequences, roughly a tenth seen once. Sequencing was done on a sample of CD4+ T cells from synovial fluid. The receptors stem from a human donor with rheumatoid arthritis. The conserved cysteine and the conserved F or W are not part of the CDR3 here.

j_gene	v_gene	CDR3aa
TRBJ2-3	TRBV20-1	SAPKLAGGVGTDTQY
TRBJ1-1	TRBV7-2	ASKPGGRTEAF
TRBJ2-1	TRBV30	AFRDRGFNEQF
TRBJ2-1	TRBV4-3	ASSQEEREGPYNEQF
TRBJ2-1	TRBV20-1	SASWLAENNEQF
TRBJ1-6	TRBV4-3	ASKLRADSPLH
TRBJ2-3	TRBV12-3/TRBV12-4	ASSFGTGTGADTQY
TRBJ2-1	TRBV20-1	SARDSSSPYNEQF
TRBJ2-3	TRBV4-2	ASSHGTIDTDTQY
TRBJ1-2	TRBV6-6	ASSRTGALSGYT
TRBJ1-4	TRBV28	ASSLWAPGANEKLF
TRBJ2-3	TRBV5-1	ASSTGQGPDTQY
TRBJ2-3	TRBV20-1	SARIAGHTDTQY
TRBJ2-5	TRBV6-2/TRBV6-3	ATRKRRVDQETQY
TRBJ2-3	TRBV5-1	ASSPRERDTQY
TRBJ2-4	TRBV5-1	ASSLGTGYPKNIQY
TRBJ1-5	TRBV6-2/TRBV6-3	ASSHQGAQPQH
TRBJ2-7	TRBV6-2/TRBV6-3	ASSLLAGASYEQY